These 29 T cell receptor beta chains were sequenced from one sample in a study of T cells in Graves' hyperthyroidism and ophthalmopathy. Template material for amplifying TCR beta CDR3 regions consisted of RNA transcripts. The study used the HTBI primer set for a first-round RT-PCR of the TCR CDR3. One entry per CDR3 protein, called by TCRdb with MiXCR from the multiplex PCR reads. The repertoire holds approximately 600,000 distinct CDR3 sequences, with around 15% as singletons. Sequencing was carried out using blood. The receptors were gathered from a woman younger than 45 with Graves' hyperthyroidism.

For this clonotype: At one of its ends the junction is not consistent with the germline gene, which may arise from a read error. The V gene is TRBV3-1, the J gene TRBJ1-2, with D unresolved. The CDR3 is 11 residues long. Germline-derived CDR1 and CDR2 are LGHDT and YNNKEL (reference sequence). The DNA of the CDR3 is TGTGCCACCTACAGCTCCTATGGCTACTCCTTC. This codes for CATYSSYGYSF.

The table lists this clonotype with a few counts. J is TRBJ1-4 and V is TRBV4-1; TRBD1 agrees at 7 bases. With V trimmed by 7 bases and J by 6 bases, 11 bases remained unmatched. The CDR3 loop spans 15 amino acids. In germline, CDR1 is MGHRA, CDR2 YSYEKL. CDR3 protein: CASNDLGGGDEKLFF. The CDR3 nucleotides are TGCGCCAGCAACGACTTAGGGGGCGGGGATGAAAAACTGTTTTTT.

This clonotype was counted between two and nine times. V gene TRBV9 combines with J gene TRBJ2-3; 14 nucleotides match TRBD2. With 6 bases clipped from V and 5 bases from J, the junction kept 2 bases outside the gene matches. This CDR3 region has 14 residues. Per the germline V gene, CDR1 is SGDLS and CDR2 is YYNGEE. CDR3 sequence (DNA): TGTGCCAGCACCGGGACTAGCGGGAGAGATACGCAGTATTTT. Residues: CASTGTSGRDTQYF.

This clonotype appeared many times. The V and J genes are TRBV30 and TRBJ2-7, with D perhaps matching TRBD1 (5 bases). The V end lost 4 bases, the J end lost 4 bases, and 8 bases lay between the germline ends. The germline CDR1 and CDR2 sequences are GTSNPN and SVGIG (reference sequence). This CDR3 contains 11 residues. As DNA, the CDR3 is TGTGCCTGGATAGACAGTTACGAGCAGTACTTC. Its protein product is CAWIDSYEQYF.

The chain combines TRBV4-1 with TRBJ2-2, with D tentatively TRBD2 (6 bases). V was pared by 3 bases and J by 3 bases, with 14 bases between. The CDR3 has 16 residues. The germline gives CDR1 MGHRA, CDR2 YSYEKL. In DNA form, the CDR3 reads TGCGCCAGCAGCCAGGGACTCCGAGGCCACACCGGGGAGCTGTTTTTT. Translating it yields CASSQGLRGHTGELFF.

This clonotype showed up many times. The rearrangement links TRBV12-3 or TRBV12-4 to TRBJ2-1; TRBD2 aligns across 11 bases. The CDR3 length is 16 residues. V was clipped by 5 bases and J by 4 bases; unmatched bases: 7. CDR3 nucleotides: TGTGCCAGCAGTCCTCCGACTAGCGGGAATTACAATGAGCAGTTCTTC. This translates into CASSPPTSGNYNEQFF.

V and J are TRBV15 and TRBJ2-1; TRBD2 agrees at 14 bases. Germline CDR1 and CDR2: LNHNV and YYDKDF (reference sequence). This CDR3 has 16 residues. V was pared by 2 bases and J by 8 bases, with 5 bases of the junction left unmatched. CDR3 sequence: CATSRRPGLAGDEQFF. The DNA of the CDR3 is TGTGCCACCAGCAGAAGACCGGGACTAGCGGGAGATGAGCAGTTCTTC. The full variable domain, in which reference TRBV15 and TRBJ2-1 provide the parts outside the CDR3, is DAMVIQNPRYQVTQFGKPVTLSCSQTLNHNVMYWYQQKSSQAPKLLFHYYDKDFNNEADTPDNFQSRRPNTSFCFLDIRSPGLGDTAMYLCATSRRPGLAGDEQFFGPGTRLTVL.

This clonotype was detected many times. The rearrangement links TRBV5-1 to TRBJ2-7; D remains ambiguous. This CDR3 spans 14 amino acids. Looked up from germline, CDR1 is SGHRS and CDR2 is YFSETQ. V dropped 1 base and J dropped 3 bases, with 11 bases sitting between them. The CDR3 protein is CASSLTGSDYEQYF. As DNA, the CDR3 is TGCGCCAGCAGCTTGACGGGTTCGGACTACGAGCAGTACTTC.

The chain has TRBV24-1 and TRBJ2-3; the match to TRBD1 covers 10 bases. The CDR3 covers 15 residues. Germline trimming cut 9 bases from V and 2 bases from J; bases unmatched to any gene: 7. Germline V gene data show CDR1 as KGHDR and CDR2 as SFDVKD. The CDR3 DNA reads TGTGCCACCTCCTGGGGGACAGGGGCCACAGATACGCAGTATTTT. Amino acids: CATSWGTGATDTQYF.

This clonotype was observed many times. The J gene is TRBJ2-7, the V gene TRBV30, with D possibly matching TRBD2 (5 bases). This CDR3 has 15 residues. V lost 2 bases, J lost 1 base, and 15 bases lay in between. Per the germline V gene, CDR1 is GTSNPN and CDR2 is SVGIG (reference sequence). This CDR3 reads CAWSHKRTGSYEQYF. CDR3 bases: TGTGCCTGGAGTCACAAGCGGACTGGATCCTACGAGCAGTACTTC.

This clonotype showed up many times. The chain carries TRBV12-3 or TRBV12-4 and TRBJ2-3, with 7 bases that match TRBD2. Unmatched junction bases numbered 9, after V lost 6 bases and J lost 6 bases. CDR3 length: 14 amino acids. The CDR3 sequence is CASSLTSWGDTQYF. The DNA of the CDR3 is TGTGCCAGCAGCCTGACTAGCTGGGGGGATACGCAGTATTTT.

At least ten counts were recorded for this clonotype. The chain carries TRBV28 and TRBJ2-1; 14 nucleotides match TRBD2. CDR1 is MDHEN and CDR2 is SYDVKM in the germline V gene. This CDR3 is built from 19 residues. Germline trimming cut 1 base from V and 0 bases from J; bases unmatched to any gene: 5. The CDR3 is CASSLSGLAGASSYNEQFF. CDR3 bases: TGTGCCAGCAGTTTATCGGGACTAGCGGGGGCGAGCTCCTACAATGAGCAGTTCTTC.

V usage is TRBV5-6 and J usage is TRBJ2-7; the D call may be TRBD1 or TRBD2 (6 bases each). Germline V CDR1 and CDR2: SGHDT, YYEEEE. Trimming removed 0 bases from V and 4 bases from J, with 11 bases in between. CDR3 length: 14 amino acids. CDR3 amino acids: CASSLGGAHYEQYF. Here the CDR3 DNA reads TGTGCCAGCAGCTTGGGGGGGGCCCATTACGAGCAGTACTTC.

The J gene is TRBJ2-3, the V gene TRBV11-2; 8 nucleotides match TRBD2. This CDR3 has 14 residues. Germline-derived CDR1 and CDR2 are SGHAT and FQNNGV. Unmatched junction bases numbered 5, after V lost 4 bases and J lost 5 bases. CDR3 bases: TGTGCCAGCAGCTCCGGGGGGGGGGGAGATACGCAGTATTTT. Its translation: CASSSGGGGDTQYF.

This clonotype was detected many times. This chain connects TRBV24-1 to TRBJ2-1; TRBD2 matches 7 bases. J was trimmed by 5 bases and V by 1 base; bases with no gene match: 7. The CDR3 has 16 residues. Germline lookup yields CDR1 KGHDR and CDR2 SFDVKD. CDR3 region: CATSDFRSSGHNEQFF. The DNA for the CDR3 is TGTGCCACCAGTGATTTCAGGTCTAGCGGACACAATGAGCAGTTCTTC.

This clonotype has more than one count but fewer than ten. The chain carries TRBV20-1 and TRBJ1-6; possibly TRBD1 for D (5 bases). The germline V gene has CDR1 DFQATT and CDR2 SNEGSKA (reference sequence). V lost 5 bases and J 6 bases, leaving 11 bases between the germline ends. CDR3 length equals 13 residues. CDR3 sequence: CSAYGTVNSPLHF. The DNA for the CDR3 is TGCAGTGCTTACGGGACTGTTAATTCACCCCTCCACTTT.

This clonotype was observed at least ten times. The gene calls are TRBV28 and TRBJ1-4, with D unresolved. V lost 3 bases and J 5 bases, leaving 13 bases between the germline ends. The CDR3 is 15 amino acids. The germline V gene has CDR1 MDHEN and CDR2 SYDVKM. CDR3: CASSFQDSQNEKLFF. The CDR3 DNA reads TGTGCCAGCAGTTTCCAGGACTCTCAGAATGAAAAACTGTTTTTT. Full variable domain (remainder filled in from reference TRBV28 and TRBJ1-4): DVKVTQSSRYLVKRTGEKVFLECVQDMDHENMFWYRQDPGLGLRLIYFSYDVKMKEKGDIPEGYSVSREKKERFSLILESASTNQTSMYLCASSFQDSQNEKLFFGSGTQLSVL.

In its sample, this clonotype was seen many times. V usage is TRBV29-1 and J usage is TRBJ2-7; D may match TRBD1 or TRBD2 (5 bases each). The ends were cut back, 5 bases at V and 2 bases at J, with 10 bases in the middle. CDR1 SQVTM and CDR2 ANQGSEA come from the germline V gene. The CDR3 has 12 amino acids. The CDR3 loop reads CSVIRGPYEQYF. Written as DNA, the CDR3 is TGCAGCGTTATCCGGGGCCCCTACGAGCAGTACTTC.

To note about this clonotype: This is likely a read error, given that the CDR3 carries no conserved phenylalanine or tryptophan at its end. The rearrangement links TRBV6-1 to TRBJ2-7; the D is unclear. This CDR3 has 13 amino acids. Germline lookup yields CDR1 MNHNS and CDR2 SASEGT. V lost 4 bases and J lost 1, with 8 bases in between. The CDR3 spells CASSGLISYEQYL. CDR3 coding DNA: TGTGCCAGCAGTGGACTGATTTCCTACGAGCAGTACCTC.

The chain recombines TRBV7-9 with TRBJ2-6; D is uncertain. Per germline, CDR1 SEHNR and CDR2 FQNEAQ (reference sequence). The V end lost 2 bases, the J end lost 0 bases, and 5 bases lay between the germline ends. CDR3 size: 15 residues. CDR3 protein: CASSLFPSGANVLTF. The CDR3 bases are TGTGCCAGCAGCTTATTTCCCTCTGGGGCCAACGTCCTGACTTTC.

In this sample, this clonotype turned up a few times. The V and J genes are TRBV20-1 and TRBJ1-1; 9 bases agree with TRBD1. V shed 6 bases and J 5 bases; nucleotides not matched to a gene: 4. Germline V gene lookup returns CDR1 DFQATT and CDR2 SNEGSKA (reference sequence). This CDR3 comprises 12 residues. The CDR3 here is CSATGGLTEAFF. The CDR3 coding sequence is TGCAGTGCCACAGGGGGCTTAACTGAAGCTTTCTTT.

The V call is TRBV11-2, the J call TRBJ2-5; 9 nucleotides align to TRBD1. The CDR3 covers 14 residues. The trim removed 5 bases at V and 0 bases at J, leaving 1 base unmatched. Germline lookup yields CDR1 SGHAT and CDR2 FQNNGV. The chain's CDR3 is CASSRTGDQETQYF. CDR3 DNA: TGTGCCAGCAGCCGGACAGGGGACCAAGAGACCCAGTACTTC.

This clonotype was observed at least ten times. The DNA of the CDR3 is TGTGCCAGCAGGACTCGAAGGGTAGGGGGCACTGAAGCTTTCTTT. This sequence encodes CASRTRRVGGTEAFF. The genes are TRBV28 and TRBJ1-1; D is possibly TRBD1 (6 bases). The CDR3 has 15 amino acids. Germline CDR1 and CDR2: MDHEN and SYDVKM. The V gene lost 6 bases and the J gene lost 4 bases, with 18 bases spanning the gap.

This clonotype was counted ten times or more. The CDR3 nucleotides are TGTGCCAGCAGTTGGGGGGGGGCGCGTAATGAGCAGTTCTTC. It encodes CASSWGGARNEQFF. This chain connects TRBV12-3 or TRBV12-4 to TRBJ2-1; D is possibly TRBD2 (7 bases). The CDR3 loop spans 14 amino acids. The V end lost 4 bases, the J end lost 7 bases, and 14 bases lay between the germline ends.

This clonotype was seen at least ten times. This rearrangement joins TRBV11-2 to TRBJ1-6; a possible D gene is TRBD1 (6 bases). Germline CDR1 and CDR2: SGHAT and FQNNGV. There are 14 residues in the CDR3. The V end lost 5 bases, the J end lost 8 bases, and 13 bases lay between the germline ends. This CDR3 reads CASSLRDIYSPLHF. The CDR3 region has the DNA TGTGCCAGCAGCCTACGGGACATTTATTCACCCCTCCACTTT.

The V and J genes are TRBV6-2 or TRBV6-3 and TRBJ2-5; TRBD2 matches at 14 bases. The CDR3 spans 15 residues. The trim removed 4 bases at V and 5 bases at J, leaving 3 bases unmatched. The germline V gene encodes CDR1 MNHEY and CDR2 SVGEGT. CDR3 in amino acids: CASSWGTSGSETQYF. For the CDR3, the DNA is TGTGCCAGCAGTTGGGGGACTAGCGGGAGTGAGACCCAGTACTTC.

The gene calls are TRBV7-3 and TRBJ2-1, with TRBD1 as a possible D gene (6 bases). The CDR3 length is 15 residues. The germline V and J ends were trimmed by 5 bases and 6 bases, with 17 bases remaining between them. Per germline, CDR1 SGHTA and CDR2 FQGTGA. The CDR3 DNA reads TGTGCCAGCAGCGTACAGGGTAGTTTGGCCAATGAGCAGTTCTTC. Protein product: CASSVQGSLANEQFF. Complete variable domain (other parts from reference TRBV7-3 and TRBJ2-1): GAGVSQTPSNKVTEKGKYVELRCDPISGHTALYWYRQSLGQGPEFLIYFQGTGAADDSGLPNDRFFAVRPEGSVSTLKIQRTERGDSAVYLCASSVQGSLANEQFFGPGTRLTVL.

This clonotype was recorded a few times. V and J are TRBV7-2 and TRBJ2-4, with D perhaps TRBD1 or TRBD2 (5 bases each). The CDR3 length is 13 residues. V was clipped by 1 base and J by 12 bases, with 13 bases between them. The germline CDR1 and CDR2 sequences are SGHTA and FQGNSA. CDR3 bases: TGTGCCAGCAGCTTAGGGGGGTGGGGCGCTCAGTACTTC. The encoded protein is CASSLGGWGAQYF.

The table lists this clonotype with many counts. The genes are TRBV7-9 and TRBJ2-7, with D possibly being TRBD1 or TRBD2 (5 bases each). CDR1 SEHNR and CDR2 FQNEAQ come from the germline V gene (reference sequence). The CDR3 spans 16 residues. Trimming pared 3 bases from V and 4 bases from J, leaving 19 bases between. The CDR3 bases are TGTGCCAGCAGCTTGGTTAAAGCAGGGAGAAGGTACGAGCAGTACTTC. It specifies CASSLVKAGRRYEQYF.